What follows describes a single T cell receptor (beta chain). As yet, its antigen is unknown. The CDR3 runs to 14 residues. Germline loops: CDR1 SGHVS, CDR2 FNYEAQ. The V end lost 5 bases, the J end lost 5 bases, and 13 bases lay between the germline ends. The data are from a study of blood T cells in healthy people across ages. Study-wide findings and caveats: Whereas aged donors had fewer naive CD4+ cells, long-lived donors had more of them and higher diversity. Naive T cell percentage strongly correlated with TCR beta diversity.

Using a J-beta primer mix together with a sample-barcoded 5' primer, a second PCR was run for about 6 to 12 cycles. The study obtained at least 2.5 million CDR3-containing paired-end reads from every sample. Via MiXCR, TCRdb re-called the 5' RACE reads, giving one row per CDR3 protein. The table lists about 800,000 distinct CDR3 sequences, more than 20% of them singletons, with under 4.5% in the top ten. This sample was shared with a second study, whose subject was T cells of mothers and their children.

The source material was blood. This rearrangement joins TRBV7-6 to TRBJ2-1, with D possibly being TRBD1 (6 bases). The origin of this receptor is a boy younger than 18 in good health. CDR3: CASSRGAGDNEQFF. CDR3 nucleotide sequence: TGTGCCAGCAGCCGTGGGGCAGGGGACAATGAGCAGTTCTTC.